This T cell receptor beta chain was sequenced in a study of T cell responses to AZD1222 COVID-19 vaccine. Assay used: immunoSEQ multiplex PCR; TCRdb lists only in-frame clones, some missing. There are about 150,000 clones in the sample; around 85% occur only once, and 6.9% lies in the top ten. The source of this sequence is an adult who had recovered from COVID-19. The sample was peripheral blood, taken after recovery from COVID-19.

The chain's CDR3 is CAGRQASSYNSPLHF. The DNA of the CDR3 is TGTGCCGGAAGACAGGCGAGCTCCTATAATTCACCCCTCCACTTT. This chain joins TRBV2 and TRBJ1-6; a weak D match, TRBD1 (6 bases). Trimming took off 11 bases at V and 0 bases at J, with 14 bases between the two ends. The CDR3 length is 15 residues. The germline V gene encodes CDR1 SNHLY and CDR2 FYNNEI.